Shown below are 24 T cell receptor beta chains from a single sample sequenced in a study of blood T cell repertoires in COVID-19. The repertoire was sequenced with immunoSEQ multiplex PCR; TCRdb's copy has only in-frame clones and lacks some. The sample includes some 140,000 clones, 84% of them seen just once. The sequenced material came from PBMCs or T cells enriched from blood (not recorded which). The receptors derive from a man aged 40-49 years with acute COVID-19.

DNA of the CDR3: TGTGCCAGCAGCCAATTGGGAGGGTCGACCTATGGCTACACCTTC. It translates to CASSQLGGSTYGYTF. The V and J genes are TRBV3-1 (or the pseudogene TRBV3-2) and TRBJ1-2; D uncertain. Germline loops: CDR1 LGHDT, CDR2 YNNKEL (reference sequence). Trimming removed 2 bases at V and 4 bases at J, with 14 bases between. This CDR3 comprises 15 residues.

The chain recombines TRBV12-3 or TRBV12-4 with TRBJ2-6; D is unclear. The V gene lost 7 bases and the J gene lost 13 bases, with 17 bases spanning the gap. CDR3 size: 13 residues. The CDR3 spells CASKSGPPPVLTF. Here the CDR3 DNA reads TGTGCCAGCAAGTCAGGTCCGCCTCCGGTCCTGACTTTC.

The V call is TRBV6-1, the J call TRBJ1-5; TRBD1 matches at 9 bases. With 4 bases clipped from V and 4 bases from J, the junction kept 8 bases outside the gene matches. CDR3 length equals 16 residues. Per the germline V gene, CDR1 is MNHNS and CDR2 is SASEGT. The CDR3 bases are TGTGCCAGCAGTGCCGGGACAGGGCGGTATAATCAGCCCCAGCATTTT. Protein sequence: CASSAGTGRYNQPQHF.

The V call is TRBV28, the J call TRBJ1-6; 7 bases fit TRBD1. The J segment lost 5 bases and the V segment lost 10 bases, leaving 8 bases of the junction unmatched. Looked up from germline, CDR1 is MDHEN and CDR2 is SYDVKM. This CDR3 contains 14 residues. The CDR3 region is CAIPGDSNNSPLHF. The CDR3 DNA reads as TGTGCCATCCCAGGGGACAGCAATAATTCACCCCTCCACTTT.

The chain recombines TRBV30 with TRBJ2-1, with TRBD1 identical over 9 bases. Unmatched junction bases numbered 4, after V lost 7 bases and J lost 6 bases. Germline V CDR1 and CDR2: GTSNPN, SVGIG (reference sequence). The CDR3 runs 12 residues. CDR3 loop: CASGTGTNEQFF. The CDR3 DNA is TGTGCCTCCGGGACAGGGACCAATGAGCAGTTCTTC.

The CDR3 protein is CAISESERRAETQYF. The CDR3 bases are TGTGCCATCAGTGAGTCGGAAAGGAGGGCGGAGACCCAGTACTTC. The J gene is TRBJ2-5, the V gene TRBV10-3, with D possibly matching TRBD2 (6 bases). The length of the CDR3 is 15 residues. CDR1 and CDR2 (germline): ENHRY, SYGVKD. Trimming took 0 bases from V and 5 from J, leaving 13 bases between them.

Worth noting for this clone: One junction end disagrees with the germline gene, perhaps due to a read error. J is TRBJ2-2 and V is TRBV4-1; TRBD2 matches 16 bases. Germline lookup yields CDR1 MGHRA and CDR2 YSYEKL. The CDR3 runs 18 residues. The CDR3 DNA follows: TGCACCAGCAGCCAACCGGGACTAGCGGGGGGGAGGACCGGGGAGCTGTTTTTT. Translating gives CTSSQPGLAGGRTGELFF.

This clone was observed a single time. The J gene is TRBJ1-1, the V gene TRBV14; 10 nucleotides agree with TRBD1. Germline CDR1 and CDR2: SGHDN and FVKESK. With V trimmed by 4 bases and J by 10 bases, 6 bases remained unmatched. The CDR3 consists of 13 residues. CDR3 protein: CASSLLGDRGAFF. In DNA form, the CDR3 reads TGTGCCAGCAGCCTTTTAGGGGACAGGGGAGCTTTCTTT. Together with reference TRBV14 and TRBJ1-1, the CDR3 gives the full variable domain: EAGVTQFPSHSVIEKGQTVTLRCDPISGHDNLYWYRRVMGKEIKFLLHFVKESKQDESGMPNNRFLAERTGGTYSTLKVQPAELEDSGVYFCASSLLGDRGAFFGQGTRLTVV.

The rearrangement joins TRBV25-1 to TRBJ1-3, with 8 bases matching TRBD1. The CDR3 is 14 residues long. Germline V gene lookup returns CDR1 MGHDK and CDR2 SYGVNS. J lost 6 bases, V lost 4 bases, and 5 bases had no gene match. The CDR3 region has the DNA TGTGCCAGCAGTGTAACAGGGGGTGAAAACACCATATATTTT. It yields the protein CASSVTGGENTIYF.

This chain connects TRBV4-2 to TRBJ2-7; unclear D gene. Germline CDR1 and CDR2: LGHNA and YNFKEQ. V was shortened by 3 bases and J by 6 bases, with 12 bases between the two germline ends. The CDR3 loop spans 13 amino acids. In nucleotides, the CDR3 is TGTGCCAGCAGCCACGATGACTTGGGCGAGCAGTACTTC. It is translated as CASSHDDLGEQYF.

V gene TRBV7-2 combines with J gene TRBJ2-7; D is undetermined. Per germline, CDR1 SGHTA and CDR2 FQGNSA. The CDR3 is made up of 13 amino acids. The V end was cut by 0 bases, the J end by 3 bases, with 6 bases between. The CDR3 reads CASSLAQRYEQYF. The DNA of the CDR3 is TGTGCCAGCAGCTTAGCGCAGCGCTACGAGCAGTACTTC.

The J gene is TRBJ2-1, the V gene TRBV19, with 11 bases that match TRBD2. Germline trimming cut 1 base from V and 4 bases from J; bases unmatched to any gene: 0. Germline CDR1 LNHDA, CDR2 SQIVND (reference sequence). This CDR3 region has 15 residues. Here the CDR3 reads CASSIGTSGYNEQFF. The CDR3, as DNA: TGTGCCAGTAGTATAGGGACTAGCGGGTACAATGAGCAGTTCTTC.

The chain combines TRBV7-2 with TRBJ2-5, with 7 nucleotides matching TRBD2. CDR3 length equals 13 residues. Looked up from germline, CDR1 is SGHTA and CDR2 is FQGNSA. With V trimmed by 3 bases and J by 3 bases, 1 base remained unmatched. CDR3 bases: TGTGCCAGCAGCTTCGCGGGAGAAGAGACCCAGTACTTC. Translating gives CASSFAGEETQYF.

The gene calls are TRBV19 and TRBJ2-1; D uncertain. Germline V gives CDR1 LNHDA, CDR2 SQIVND (reference sequence). There are 15 residues in the CDR3. The DNA of the CDR3 is TGTGCAACCCGGCCAGGCAGTCTTCTATACAATGAGCAGTTCTTC. Amino acids: CATRPGSLLYNEQFF.

This chain connects TRBV7-9 to TRBJ1-2; D is unclear. Trimming took off 5 bases at V and 5 bases at J, with 15 bases between the two ends. There are 14 residues in the CDR3. Germline V gives CDR1 SEHNR, CDR2 FQNEAQ (reference sequence). The CDR3 nucleotides are TGTGCCAGCAGCCCGCAGTGGGTCGGGTATGGCTACACCTTC. It is translated as CASSPQWVGYGYTF.

This rearrangement joins TRBV19 to TRBJ1-2; 9 positions match TRBD1. Germline trimming cut 5 bases from V and 8 bases from J; bases unmatched to any gene: 3. Looked up from germline, CDR1 is LNHDA and CDR2 is SQIVND (reference sequence). The CDR3 is made up of 12 amino acids. The CDR3 is CASSSDRGGYTF. CDR3 DNA: TGTGCCAGTAGTTCGGACAGGGGAGGCTACACCTTC.

The sample holds a few counts of this clone. This chain joins TRBV28 and TRBJ2-1; TRBD2 agrees at 8 bases. Germline CDR1 is MDHEN and CDR2 is SYDVKM. This CDR3 contains 16 residues. J lost 2 bases, V lost 6 bases, and 9 bases had no gene match. CDR3: CASRSPGRGPYNEQFF. CDR3 sequence (DNA): TGTGCCAGCAGATCACCCGGGAGGGGACCCTACAATGAGCAGTTCTTC.

This clone was observed a handful of times. The gene calls are TRBV28 and TRBJ1-5; 8 bases map to TRBD1. The trim removed 5 bases at V and 8 bases at J, leaving 11 bases unmatched. The germline gives CDR1 MDHEN, CDR2 SYDVKM. This CDR3 has 15 residues. The CDR3 DNA follows: TGTGCCAGCAGTCCCCCGACAGGGGCCGGAGAGCCCCAGCATTTT. As protein: CASSPPTGAGEPQHF.

The CDR3 DNA reads as TGTGCCAGCAGTACCGAGACGATGGGGACAGGGGCTGAAGCTTTCTTT. It codes for CASSTETMGTGAEAFF. The V call is TRBV2, the J call TRBJ1-1; TRBD1 matches 10 bases. Trimming cost V 5 bases and J 6 bases; bases outside gene matches: 12. CDR1 SNHLY and CDR2 FYNNEI come from the germline V gene. The CDR3 is 16 residues long.

The chain has TRBV7-2 and TRBJ2-1; TRBD2 matches at 11 bases. CDR1 and CDR2 from the germline V gene are SGHTA and FQGNSA. V trimming: 7 bases; J trimming: 2 bases; junction bases outside the gene matches: 10. This CDR3 region has 17 residues. CDR3 bases: TGTGCCAGCACCCAATTACTAGCGGGAGACCCCTACAATGAGCAGTTCTTC. This encodes CASTQLLAGDPYNEQFF.

The rearrangement joins TRBV27 to TRBJ2-6, with TRBD1 matching over 10 bases. The V and J ends lost 1 base and 2 bases, in that order; junction bases with no gene match: 2. Germline assignment: CDR1 MNHEY and CDR2 SMNVEV (reference sequence). This CDR3 spans 17 amino acids. CDR3 protein: CASSLYGTGAGANVLTF. The CDR3 coding sequence is TGTGCCAGCAGTTTATACGGGACAGGGGCTGGGGCCAACGTCCTGACTTTC.

J is TRBJ2-2 and V is TRBV19; 9 nucleotides line up with TRBD1. V dropped 6 bases and J dropped 4; count of bases not matched to a gene: 9. Per germline, CDR1 LNHDA and CDR2 SQIVND (reference sequence). The CDR3 spans 16 residues. The CDR3 spells CASSRRDRAFTGELFF. As DNA, the CDR3 is TGTGCCAGTAGCCGCCGGGACAGGGCGTTCACCGGGGAGCTGTTTTTT.

This chain uses TRBV7-2 with TRBJ1-4, with D unclear. CDR1 is SGHTA and CDR2 is FQGNSA in the germline V gene. The V end was cut by 5 bases, the J end by 8 bases, with 18 bases between. CDR3 length: 15 amino acids. The CDR3 sequence: CASSPQVVAEEKLFF. In DNA, the CDR3 is TGTGCCAGCAGCCCCCAGGTGGTCGCTGAGGAAAAACTGTTTTTT.

The chain uses TRBV28 and TRBJ2-7; 9 bases are a match to TRBD2. CDR1 and CDR2 from the germline V gene are MDHEN and SYDVKM. The CDR3 runs 16 residues. J was trimmed by 6 bases and V by 2 bases; bases with no gene match: 11. The CDR3 region has the DNA TGTGCCAGCAGTTTAATTCGTGATAGCGGGGGTTCCGAGCAGTACTTC. This translates into CASSLIRDSGGSEQYF.